These 20 T cell receptor beta chains share one sample of origin, sequenced in a study of OX40 agonist ivuxolimab in advanced cancers. Assay: immunoSEQ multiplex PCR; the TCRdb copy retains only in-frame clones and omits some. The table lists approximately 70,000 clones, approximately 84% of them singletons, with about 7.4% in the top ten. The specimen comprised CD4+ or CD8+ T cells sorted from blood, sampled in a trial of the OX40 agonist ivuxolimab. The receptors come from an adult with an advanced solid tumor such as melanoma, head and neck, liver or kidney cancer.

The J gene is TRBJ1-5, the V gene TRBV28; the D gene is possibly TRBD1 (5 bases). The CDR3 extends over 16 amino acids. Germline CDR1 and CDR2: MDHEN and SYDVKM. V was shortened by 4 bases and J by 0 bases, with 13 bases between the two germline ends. CDR3 DNA: TGTGCCAGCAGTTCCGTAGACAGATATAGCAATCAGCCCCAGCATTTT. Translating gives CASSSVDRYSNQPQHF.

This clone was picked up a small number of times. V usage is TRBV14 and J usage is TRBJ2-1, with D possibly matching TRBD2 (5 bases). The CDR3 spans 16 residues. V dropped 0 bases and J dropped 5 bases, with 14 bases sitting between them. CDR1 and CDR2 from the germline V gene are SGHDN and FVKESK. The CDR3 loop is CASSQDWASTDNEQFF. Written as DNA, the CDR3 is TGTGCCAGCAGCCAAGATTGGGCTAGCACCGACAATGAGCAGTTCTTC.

The CDR3 here is CASSLRGATLNNEQFF. CDR3 nucleotides: TGTGCCAGCAGCTTAAGAGGAGCTACTTTAAACAATGAGCAGTTCTTC. This rearrangement joins TRBV5-5 to TRBJ2-1; D remains unclear. Germline lookup yields CDR1 SGHKS and CDR2 YYEKEE (reference sequence). This CDR3 contains 16 residues. Trimming pared 2 bases from V and 5 bases from J, leaving 17 bases between.

J is TRBJ1-3 and V is TRBV30; tentative D call: TRBD1 (5 bases). In germline, CDR1 is GTSNPN, CDR2 SVGIG (reference sequence). Deletions cut 0 bases from V and 3 bases from J, with 6 bases between. There are 13 residues in the CDR3. CDR3 loop: CAWSVQVGNTIYF. CDR3 in DNA: TGTGCCTGGAGTGTACAGGTTGGAAACACCATATATTTT.

The chain has TRBV7-8 and TRBJ2-7; TRBD1 aligns across 9 bases. Germline V gene lookup returns CDR1 SGHVS and CDR2 FQNEAQ. V lost 5 bases to trimming and J lost 3 bases; unmatched junction nucleotides: 8. The CDR3 totals 15 residues. The CDR3 DNA reads TGTGCCAGCAGCCGGACAGGGGCAGCCTACTACGAGCAGTACTTC. It codes for CASSRTGAAYYEQYF. Full variable domain (missing parts from reference TRBV7-8 and TRBJ2-7): GAGVSQSPRYKVAKRGQDVALRCDPISGHVSLFWYQQALGQGPEFLTYFQNEAQLDKSGLPSDRFFAERPEGSVSTLKIQRTQQEDSAVYLCASSRTGAAYYEQYFGPGTRLTVT.

Only one count was recorded for this clone. The CDR3 is CASSPMGIQETQYF. As DNA, the CDR3 is TGTGCCAGCAGCCCGATGGGGATCCAAGAGACCCAGTACTTC. J is TRBJ2-5 and V is TRBV5-8, with D unresolved. Germline lookup yields CDR1 SGHTS and CDR2 YDEGEE. CDR3 length: 14 residues. Trimming left V 4 bases short and J 1 base short, with 11 bases between.

The sample holds a few counts of this clone. The CDR3 DNA reads as TGTGCCGGACACAGGGGTTGGGGCTACACCTTC. It translates to CAGHRGWGYTF. The chain has TRBV30 and TRBJ1-2, with TRBD1 identical over 7 bases. Germline-derived CDR1 and CDR2 are GTSNPN and SVGIG (reference sequence). V gave up 8 bases and J gave up 8 bases; unmatched junction bases: 8. The CDR3 length is 11 residues. Together with reference TRBV30 and TRBJ1-2, the CDR3 gives the full variable domain: SQTIHQWPATLVQPVGSPLSLECTVEGTSNPNLYWYRQAAGRGLQLLFYSVGIGQISSEVPQNLSASRPQDRQFILSSKKLLLSDSGFYLCAGHRGWGYTFGSGTRLTVV.

This clone came up once. The chain employs TRBV5-1 and TRBJ2-2, with D hard to call. Germline V gene lookup returns CDR1 SGHRS and CDR2 YFSETQ. V lost 0 bases and J lost 1, with 7 bases in between. CDR3 size: 15 residues. The DNA for the CDR3 is TGCGCCAGCAGCTTGGGTAATTGGAACACCGGGGAGCTGTTTTTT. The encoded protein is CASSLGNWNTGELFF.

The rearrangement uses TRBV5-1 and TRBJ2-2; D not resolved. The V end lost 3 bases, the J end lost 4 bases, and 13 bases lay between the germline ends. CDR1 is SGHRS, CDR2 YFSETQ, per germline. This CDR3 has 15 amino acids. The CDR3 region has the DNA TGCGCCAGCAGCTCGTCGGTGGTCCCCACCGGGGAGCTGTTTTTT. Its translation is CASSSSVVPTGELFF.

This chain joins TRBV30 and TRBJ2-1; perhaps TRBD2 as D (5 bases). The CDR3 is 15 amino acids. The germline V and J ends were trimmed by 5 bases and 6 bases, with 20 bases remaining between them. Germline values: CDR1 GTSNPN, CDR2 SVGIG (reference sequence). The CDR3 nucleotides are TGTGCCTGGGCCCGACCGTGGGAGAGCGTCAATGAGCAGTTCTTC. Amino acids: CAWARPWESVNEQFF.

The CDR3 DNA sequence: TGTGCCAGCACCAAACAGGGGGCCCCAGATACGCAGTATTTT. Translating gives CASTKQGAPDTQYF. This chain joins TRBV7-9 and TRBJ2-3; 9 bases align to TRBD1. Germline assignment: CDR1 SEHNR and CDR2 FQNEAQ (reference sequence). This CDR3 spans 14 amino acids. The trim removed 7 bases at V and 4 bases at J, leaving 6 bases unmatched.

J is TRBJ1-2 and V is TRBV6-6; a possible D gene is TRBD1 (5 bases). V was trimmed by 2 bases and J by 1 base, leaving 5 bases between them. Germline V gene sequence: CDR1 MNHNY, CDR2 SVGAGI (reference sequence). CDR3 length: 13 amino acids. The DNA for the CDR3 is TGTGCCAGCAGTTACGACAGTAACTATGGCTACACCTTC. Translated: CASSYDSNYGYTF.

CDR3 in amino acids: CASTRVEGTQPQHF. For the CDR3, the DNA is TGTGCCAGCACAAGAGTGGAGGGCACTCAGCCCCAGCATTTT. The V and J genes are TRBV2 and TRBJ1-5; D call uncertain. Trimming pared 7 bases from V and 6 bases from J, leaving 16 bases between. In germline, CDR1 is SNHLY, CDR2 FYNNEI. This CDR3 has 14 residues.

This chain connects TRBV6-6 to TRBJ2-1; tentatively, D is TRBD1 (7 bases). This CDR3 has 15 residues. V was cut by 3 bases and J by 4 bases, with 13 bases left in between. In germline, CDR1 is MNHNY, CDR2 SVGAGI (reference sequence). The DNA for the CDR3 is TGTGCCAGCAGTTATGGGGGGACAGCATACAATGAGCAGTTCTTC. Amino acids: CASSYGGTAYNEQFF.

The chain joins TRBV5-6 to TRBJ1-2; unclear D gene. V was shortened by 0 bases and J by 0 bases, with 9 bases between the two germline ends. Germline V gene lookup returns CDR1 SGHDT and CDR2 YYEEEE. This CDR3 comprises 15 residues. The CDR3 nucleotides are TGTGCCAGCAGCTTGGGTTTCCCTGCTAACTATGGCTACACCTTC. Amino acids: CASSLGFPANYGYTF.

The CDR3 DNA follows: TGTGCCAGCAGCCTGGGGGGGACAGGGTCGGACCAAGAGACCCAGTACTTC. As protein: CASSLGGTGSDQETQYF. V and J are TRBV9 and TRBJ2-5; 9 positions agree with TRBD1. V lost 4 bases, J lost 0 bases, and 10 bases stayed unmatched. The CDR3 is 17 residues long. The germline CDR1 and CDR2 sequences are SGDLS and YYNGEE.

This clone turned up a few times. The CDR3 DNA sequence: TGTGCCAGCAGCTACAGCGATAACTATGGCTACACCTTC. This translates into CASSYSDNYGYTF. The chain links TRBV7-2 to TRBJ1-2; D unclear. The CDR3 runs to 13 residues. Trimming took 4 bases from V and 1 from J, leaving 7 bases between them. The germline V gene has CDR1 SGHTA and CDR2 FQGNSA.

The chain links TRBV5-1 to TRBJ1-1; 10 nucleotides line up with TRBD1. The length of the CDR3 is 14 residues. Trimming at V came to 4 bases and at J to 5 bases, leaving 5 bases not matched to a gene. The germline CDR1 and CDR2 sequences are SGHRS and YFSETQ. The CDR3 coding sequence is TGCGCCAGCAGCCTGGGACAGGGGCGTACTGAAGCTTTCTTT. It encodes CASSLGQGRTEAFF.

The gene calls are TRBV19 and TRBJ2-3, with D perhaps TRBD1 or TRBD2 (6 bases each). Per germline, CDR1 LNHDA and CDR2 SQIVND (reference sequence). The CDR3 has 18 residues. V lost 3 bases and J 2 bases, leaving 21 bases between the germline ends. The CDR3 coding sequence is TGTGCCAGTAGTATCATTTCTCCGGGGGCGATTGACACAGATACGCAGTATTTT. This encodes CASSIISPGAIDTDTQYF.

CDR3 residues: CAWGQGLNSPLHF. The CDR3 coding sequence is TGTGCCTGGGGACAGGGACTTAATTCACCCCTCCACTTT. J is TRBJ1-6 and V is TRBV30; 8 nucleotides line up with TRBD1. Trimming at V came to 5 bases and at J to 6 bases, leaving 3 bases not matched to a gene. CDR1 and CDR2 from the germline V gene are GTSNPN and SVGIG (reference sequence). This CDR3 is 13 amino acids long.